This T cell receptor (beta chain) was retrieved from a study of blood T cell repertoires in COVID-19. Study at large: The study drew acute and convalescent COVID-19 samples from the United States, Italy and Spain. The analysed material was cDNA or gDNA that came from T cells, B-cell-depleted T cells, or PBMCs.

Data came from immunoSEQ multiplex PCR; TCRdb stores just in-frame clones and leaves some out. The sample contains fewer than 250,000 clones, about 88% of which appear only once. This clone was counted many times. V trimming: 11 bases; J trimming: 0 bases; junction bases outside the gene matches: 6. The CDR3 is 13 residues long. Germline CDR1 SEHNR, CDR2 FQNEAQ (reference sequence). The TCR originated in a man between 35 and 55 years old with acute or convalescent COVID-19. Sequencing used peripheral blood. V is TRBV7-9 and J is TRBJ2-7, with 8 bases that match TRBD1. The DNA for the CDR3 is TGTGCCGTACCGGGACAGGCCTCCTACGAGCAGTACTTC. The encoded protein is CAVPGQASYEQYF.